These 30 T cell receptor beta chains were all obtained from the same sample, sequenced in a study of CD8+ T cells in alopecia areata. Extraction and reverse transcription of RNA yielded cDNA as the sequencing template. Assay used: immunoSEQ multiplex PCR; TCRdb lists only in-frame clones, some missing. In the table there are 90,000 to 150,000 clones, 50% to 55% of which are singletons. Noted treatment: oral pan-JAK inhibitor, 5-10 mg twice daily. The sample in question was CD4+ T cells sorted from blood, obtained at week 4, from a patient treated with tofacitinib. Receptor source: a human donor with alopecia areata.

The chain carries TRBV4-1 and TRBJ2-1, with TRBD1 matching 10 bases. This CDR3 spans 15 amino acids. Losses at the gene ends were 5 bases for V and 3 bases for J; bases not matched to a gene: 4. The germline gives CDR1 MGHRA, CDR2 YSYEKL. CDR3 region: CASSEGDRGYNEQFF. The CDR3, as DNA: TGCGCCAGCAGCGAAGGGGACAGGGGCTACAATGAGCAGTTCTTC.

The genes are TRBV4-1 and TRBJ2-5; 13 positions agree with TRBD2. J was trimmed by 1 base and V by 5 bases; bases with no gene match: 4. The V gene's germline CDR1 is MGHRA and CDR2 YSYEKL. CDR3 length equals 16 residues. DNA of the CDR3: TGCGCCAGCAGCTCCTGGACTAGCGGGAGCCAAGAGACCCAGTACTTC. Its translation is CASSSWTSGSQETQYF.

This clone was picked up a small number of times. The J gene is TRBJ2-2, the V gene TRBV6-6, with a possible D match to TRBD2 (6 bases). V was trimmed by 10 bases and J by 0 bases, leaving 15 bases between them. The CDR3 spans 15 residues. CDR1 MNHNY and CDR2 SVGAGI come from the germline V gene (reference sequence). The CDR3 DNA reads as TGTGCCACCCGCGGGGAGGCTACGAACACCGGGGAGCTGTTTTTT. As protein: CATRGEATNTGELFF.

The J gene is TRBJ2-1, the V gene TRBV2, with 7 positions matching TRBD2. V lost 5 bases to trimming and J lost 2 bases; unmatched junction nucleotides: 6. CDR3 length: 15 amino acids. Per the germline V gene, CDR1 is SNHLY and CDR2 is FYNNEI. The chain's CDR3 is CASSQMGGAYNEQFF. The CDR3 DNA reads as TGTGCCAGCAGTCAAATGGGGGGGGCCTACAATGAGCAGTTCTTC.

The chain couples TRBV23-1 to TRBJ2-3, with 8 nucleotides matching TRBD2. TRBV23-1 carries the ORF label, with uncertain function. Germline trimming cut 4 bases from V and 6 bases from J; bases unmatched to any gene: 15. The CDR3 extends over 17 amino acids. The CDR3 is CASSPTSRGGAGDTQYF. Written as DNA, the CDR3 is TGCGCCAGCAGTCCCACCTCACGGGGGGGCGCAGGGGATACGCAGTATTTT.

The V gene is TRBV18, the J gene TRBJ1-2; D uncertain. The CDR3 loop spans 15 amino acids. CDR1 and CDR2 from the germline V gene are KGHSH and LQKENI. Deletions cut 2 bases from V and 5 bases from J, with 15 bases between. CDR3 sequence (DNA): TGTGCCAGCTCACCAAGTCCGGGATTGGGGTATGGCTACACCTTC. Protein: CASSPSPGLGYGYTF. Based on the CDR3 plus reference TRBV18 and TRBJ1-2, the full variable domain is NAGVMQNPRHLVRRRGQEARLRCSPMKGHSHVYWYRQLPEEGLKFMVYLQKENIIDESGMPKERFSAEFPKEGPSILRIQQVVRGDSAAYFCASSPSPGLGYGYTFGSGTRLTVV.

The chain carries TRBV5-1 and TRBJ2-3; D is ambiguous. The CDR3 is 15 amino acids. From germline, CDR1 is SGHRS and CDR2 YFSETQ. V lost 0 bases and J 0 bases, leaving 8 bases between the germline ends. In DNA, the CDR3 is TGCGCCAGCAGCTTGGCCGACGGTAGCACAGATACGCAGTATTTT. Its translation is CASSLADGSTDTQYF.

The chain combines TRBV6-5 with TRBJ2-3; D is ambiguous. The germline V gene has CDR1 MNHEY and CDR2 SVGAGI. V lost 0 bases to trimming and J lost 3 bases, with 4 bases between them. The CDR3 covers 13 residues. The CDR3: CASSYSGTDTQYF. CDR3 nucleotide sequence: TGTGCCAGCAGTTACTCGGGGACAGATACGCAGTATTTT.

This clone has just a few counts. This chain uses TRBV7-8 with TRBJ2-5; no firm D call. Trimming took 2 bases from V and 2 from J, leaving 9 bases between them. Germline V lookup: CDR1 SGHVS, CDR2 FQNEAQ. There are 14 residues in the CDR3. DNA of the CDR3: TGTGCCAGCAGCTTACCGGTTACTCAAGAGACCCAGTACTTC. This sequence encodes CASSLPVTQETQYF. Combining the CDR3 with reference TRBV7-8 and TRBJ2-5 gives the whole variable domain GAGVSQSPRYKVAKRGQDVALRCDPISGHVSLFWYQQALGQGPEFLTYFQNEAQLDKSGLPSDRFFAERPEGSVSTLKIQRTQQEDSAVYLCASSLPVTQETQYFGPGTRLLVL.

This clone has a handful of counts. Other DNA sequences in this sample translate to the same CDR3. The chain has TRBV29-1 and TRBJ1-1, with D uncertain. CDR1 is SQVTM, CDR2 ANQGSEA, per germline. V lost 4 bases and J lost 0, with 6 bases in between. The length of the CDR3 is 12 residues. The CDR3, as DNA: TGCAGCGTTGCGGGCCTGAACACTGAAGCTTTCTTT. Residues: CSVAGLNTEAFF.

The chain employs TRBV27 and TRBJ1-2, with D perhaps matching TRBD1 (5 bases). The V gene's germline CDR1 is MNHEY and CDR2 SMNVEV (reference sequence). CDR3 length: 13 residues. The V end was cut by 6 bases, the J end by 2 bases, with 10 bases between. CDR3 amino acids: CASRGTGNYGYTF. The CDR3 nucleotides read TGTGCCAGCAGGGGGACGGGGAACTATGGCTACACCTTC.

The table lists this clone with a few counts. J is TRBJ2-1 and V is TRBV5-6; D may correspond to TRBD1 or TRBD2 (5 bases each). The CDR3 has 16 amino acids. Germline V gene data show CDR1 as SGHDT and CDR2 as YYEEEE. With 1 base removed from V and 5 bases from J, the gap between germline ends came to 16 bases. The CDR3 loop is CASSLFGQGVNNEQFF. In DNA, the CDR3 is TGTGCCAGCAGCTTGTTCGGCCAGGGAGTCAACAATGAGCAGTTCTTC. Complete variable domain (other parts from reference TRBV5-6 and TRBJ2-1): DAGVTQSPTHLIKTRGQQVTLRCSPKSGHDTVSWYQQALGQGPQFIFQYYEEEERQRGNFPDRFSGHQFPNYSSELNVNALLLGDSALYLCASSLFGQGVNNEQFFGPGTRLTVL.

This chain uses TRBV23-1 with TRBJ2-7; weak D call: TRBD1 (5 bases). TRBV23-1 is flagged as an ORF with uncertain function. The CDR3 extends over 13 amino acids. Trimming cost V 2 bases and J 3 bases, with 8 bases left between them. Here the CDR3 reads CASSQPGFYEQYF. DNA for the CDR3: TGCGCCAGCAGTCAACCAGGGTTCTACGAGCAGTACTTC.

V is TRBV7-9 and J is TRBJ1-2; D not certain. This CDR3 spans 14 amino acids. The germline gives CDR1 SEHNR, CDR2 FQNEAQ (reference sequence). Trimming pared 1 base from V and 3 bases from J, leaving 9 bases between. The CDR3 DNA is TGTGCCAGCAGCTTAGGGACGGGTTACTATGGCTACACCTTC. Its translation: CASSLGTGYYGYTF.

This chain links TRBV18 with TRBJ2-7; possible D gene TRBD2, 5 bases. V lost 3 bases to trimming and J lost 4 bases, with 13 bases between them. Germline V CDR1 and CDR2: KGHSH, LQKENI. The length of the CDR3 is 14 residues. CDR3 in amino acids: CASSPERPGYEQYF. CDR3 DNA: TGTGCCAGCTCACCCGAGCGGCCCGGGTACGAGCAGTACTTC.

This clone was detected only a few times. The chain combines TRBV19 with TRBJ2-5, with TRBD2 matching over 7 bases. Germline V gene lookup returns CDR1 LNHDA and CDR2 SQIVND (reference sequence). J lost 4 bases, V lost 1 base, and 6 bases had no gene match. This CDR3 region has 15 residues. The CDR3 here is CASSIAGRPTETQYF. Here the CDR3 DNA reads TGTGCCAGTAGTATAGCCGGGAGGCCGACAGAGACCCAGTACTTC.

This clone was detected ten times or more. V usage is TRBV27 and J usage is TRBJ2-7; D might be TRBD2 (5 bases). Trimming took 6 bases from V and 2 from J, leaving 14 bases between them. CDR1 is MNHEY and CDR2 is SMNVEV in the germline V gene (reference sequence). CDR3 size: 14 residues. The CDR3 region has the DNA TGTGCCAGCAGCCAGCGTGGGAGAGCCTACGAGCAGTACTTC. Protein product: CASSQRGRAYEQYF.

This chain connects TRBV29-1 to TRBJ1-1; no definite D call. V lost 5 bases, J lost 5 bases, and 15 bases lay in between. CDR1 and CDR2 from the germline V gene are SQVTM and ANQGSEA. The CDR3 sequence is 13 residues long. The CDR3 sequence is CSVRAELRTEAFF. CDR3 bases: TGCAGCGTTCGGGCAGAGCTGCGTACTGAAGCTTTCTTT.

The V call is TRBV2, the J call TRBJ1-3; perhaps TRBD1 as D (5 bases). Germline lookup yields CDR1 SNHLY and CDR2 FYNNEI. There are 15 residues in the CDR3. The V gene lost 4 bases and the J gene lost 1 base, with 11 bases spanning the gap. CDR3 nucleotides: TGTGCCAGCAGTGTCGACAGCCCATCTGGAAACACCATATATTTT. Amino acids: CASSVDSPSGNTIYF.

The genes are TRBV5-1 and TRBJ2-3; D might be TRBD2 (5 bases). Germline V lookup: CDR1 SGHRS, CDR2 YFSETQ. Trimming removed 7 bases from V and 5 bases from J, with 17 bases in between. This CDR3 spans 14 amino acids. The CDR3, as DNA: TGCGCCAGCTCAAGGTGGACGGCGGGAGATACGCAGTATTTT. This sequence encodes CASSRWTAGDTQYF.

The chain is built from TRBV30 and TRBJ1-2; unclear D gene. This CDR3 is 12 amino acids long. V was cut by 1 base and J by 8 bases, with 11 bases left in between. Germline loops: CDR1 GTSNPN, CDR2 SVGIG (reference sequence). The CDR3 sequence: CAWSAMTSGYTF. CDR3 DNA sequence: TGTGCCTGGAGTGCTATGACATCCGGCTACACCTTC.

The table lists this clone with a few counts. CDR3 protein: CAISGDGSNQPQHF. Here the CDR3 DNA reads TGTGCCATCAGTGGTGACGGGAGCAATCAGCCCCAGCATTTT. The rearrangement links TRBV10-3 to TRBJ1-5; no clear D gene. The germline V and J ends were trimmed by 4 bases and 1 base, with 8 bases remaining between them. The CDR3 is 14 amino acids. Germline loops: CDR1 ENHRY, CDR2 SYGVKD.

V is TRBV27 and J is TRBJ1-1; 8 nucleotides align to TRBD1. The junction had 2 bases not matched to a gene; V was cut back by 2 bases and J by 0 bases. This CDR3 is 15 amino acids long. Germline V gives CDR1 MNHEY, CDR2 SMNVEV (reference sequence). In nucleotides, the CDR3 is TGTGCCAGCAGTTTAAGGACAGGGATGAACACTGAAGCTTTCTTT. This sequence encodes CASSLRTGMNTEAFF.

V gene TRBV29-1 combines with J gene TRBJ2-3, with D maybe TRBD1 (5 bases). Per germline, CDR1 SQVTM and CDR2 ANQGSEA. The CDR3 contains 11 residues. V lost 4 bases to trimming and J lost 5 bases, with 7 bases between them. The CDR3 DNA reads TGCAGCGTTGGACAGCTAGATACGCAGTATTTT. It is translated as CSVGQLDTQYF.

The chain uses TRBV30 and TRBJ1-2; TRBD1 might be the D (5 bases). Germline CDR1 GTSNPN, CDR2 SVGIG (reference sequence). Trimming stripped 1 base from V and 8 bases from J, with 14 bases between. This CDR3 comprises 13 residues. The CDR3 nucleotides are TGTGCCTGGAGTGAGCAGGGAGGGTACGGCTACACCTTC. It translates to CAWSEQGGYGYTF.

The chain has TRBV5-6 and TRBJ2-2, with D perhaps matching TRBD1 (5 bases). From germline, CDR1 is SGHDT and CDR2 YYEEEE. The CDR3 length is 15 residues. The germline V and J ends were trimmed by 2 bases and 3 bases, with 11 bases remaining between them. CDR3 residues: CASSFGGRDTGELFF. In DNA, the CDR3 is TGTGCCAGCAGCTTTGGCGGCAGGGACACCGGGGAGCTGTTTTTT.

V and J are TRBV28 and TRBJ2-1; unclear D gene. Trimming shortened V by 2 bases and J by 10 bases, and 9 bases separated the two germline ends. Germline CDR1 and CDR2: MDHEN and SYDVKM. The CDR3 spans 12 residues. The CDR3 loop reads CASSLSRTEQFF. The CDR3 DNA reads as TGTGCCAGCAGTTTAAGTAGGACCGAGCAGTTCTTC.

This clone was picked up one time. The genes are TRBV29-1 and TRBJ1-2; D uncertain. The CDR3 length is 11 residues. V was pared by 3 bases and J by 8 bases, with 10 bases between. CDR1 SQVTM and CDR2 ANQGSEA come from the germline V gene. The CDR3 DNA reads TGCAGCGTTGACGGACCCAAGGGCTACACCTTC. Translating it yields CSVDGPKGYTF.

This clone was seen a few times. The genes are TRBV19 and TRBJ2-3; weak D call: TRBD2 (5 bases). There are 14 residues in the CDR3. Germline V gene data show CDR1 as LNHDA and CDR2 as SQIVND (reference sequence). V dropped 10 bases and J dropped 4 bases, with 18 bases sitting between them. The CDR3 coding sequence is TGTGCCACTAGCCGGCTCCAGAAAGCAGATACGCAGTATTTT. It codes for CATSRLQKADTQYF.

This chain connects TRBV5-1 to TRBJ1-1; 7 bases fit TRBD1. This CDR3 is built from 17 residues. The germline V gene has CDR1 SGHRS and CDR2 YFSETQ. The V gene end was trimmed by 4 bases and the J gene end by 0 bases; junction bases not matched to a gene: 12. The CDR3 coding sequence is TGCGCCAGCAGCCCCCGGGCAGGGGGAGCCGTGAACACTGAAGCTTTCTTT. Its protein is CASSPRAGGAVNTEAFF.